Presented here are 32 T cell receptor beta chains from one specimen sequenced in a study of T-cell reconstitution after alpha-beta-depleted transplantation in children. TCRbeta library construction was performed incorporating unique molecular identifiers. Via MiXCR, TCRdb re-called the PCR reads, giving one row per CDR3 protein. The repertoire holds some 520,000 distinct CDR3 sequences, with roughly 33% as singletons. Sequencing was performed on PBMCs from the stem cell graft donor, taken from the stem cell graft. Source of these receptors: a human donor who donated a stem cell graft to a child with aplastic anemia.

The rearrangement links TRBV15 to TRBJ2-5; 8 nucleotides line up with TRBD1. Germline V CDR1 and CDR2: LNHNV, YYDKDF (reference sequence). Germline trimming cut 5 bases from V and 5 bases from J; bases unmatched to any gene: 13. The CDR3 spans 16 residues. CDR3 DNA sequence: TGTGCCACCAGCGGACGTACAGGGGGGCTAGGCGAGACCCAGTACTTC. It codes for CATSGRTGGLGETQYF.

In this sample, this clonotype turned up many times. This chain uses TRBV5-6 with TRBJ1-4, with unresolved D. Trimming pared 0 bases from V and 15 bases from J, leaving 12 bases between. Germline CDR1 and CDR2: SGHDT and YYEEEE. The CDR3 loop spans 12 amino acids. CDR3 sequence (DNA): TGTGCCAGCAGCTTGGCCGACGGAGTGGTGTTTTTT. Its translation: CASSLADGVVFF.

V and J are TRBV6-4 and TRBJ1-6, with D maybe TRBD1 (6 bases). The germline V gene has CDR1 MRHNA and CDR2 SNTAGT. This CDR3 comprises 15 residues. V lost 6 bases and J 0 bases, leaving 9 bases between the germline ends. The CDR3 DNA reads TGTGCCAGCAGCCGCAGGGGCTCCTATAATTCACCCCTCCACTTT. It is translated as CASSRRGSYNSPLHF.

The gene calls are TRBV9 and TRBJ2-1; 9 nucleotides line up with TRBD1. This CDR3 region has 15 residues. The ends lost 3 bases at V and 2 bases at J; junction bases unmatched: 3. Germline CDR1 reads SGDLS; CDR2 reads YYNGEE. For the CDR3, the DNA is TGTGCCAGCAGCGAACAGGGGGCTCCCTACAATGAGCAGTTCTTC. This codes for CASSEQGAPYNEQFF.

The V call is TRBV12-3 or TRBV12-4, the J call TRBJ1-6; D is perhaps TRBD1 (6 bases). Trimming pared 1 base from V and 10 bases from J, leaving 14 bases between. This CDR3 spans 15 amino acids. The CDR3, as DNA: TGTGCCAGCAGTTTAGGAGGCAGGGGTGGCTCACCCCTCCACTTT. Protein: CASSLGGRGGSPLHF.

The chain joins TRBV20-1 to TRBJ2-1; D remains ambiguous. The CDR3 sequence is 13 residues long. V was cut by 6 bases and J by 6 bases, with 15 bases left in between. CDR1 DFQATT and CDR2 SNEGSKA come from the germline V gene (reference sequence). CDR3 nucleotides: TGCAGTGCAAAGACCCCGACAAGCAATGAGCAGTTCTTC. It encodes CSAKTPTSNEQFF.

The chain employs TRBV15 and TRBJ2-3, with a possible D match to TRBD1 (5 bases). The V gene lost 9 bases and the J gene lost 8 bases, with 12 bases spanning the gap. This CDR3 is built from 11 residues. Germline V gene lookup returns CDR1 LNHNV and CDR2 YYDKDF (reference sequence). CDR3 loop: CATSRGTTQYF. The CDR3 bases are TGTGCCACGAGTAGGGGAACTACGCAGTATTTT. Full variable domain (outside the CDR3, taken from reference TRBV15 and TRBJ2-3): DAMVIQNPRYQVTQFGKPVTLSCSQTLNHNVMYWYQQKSSQAPKLLFHYYDKDFNNEADTPDNFQSRRPNTSFCFLDIRSPGLGDTAMYLCATSRGTTQYFGPGTRLTVL.

In its sample, this clonotype was seen a few times. V is TRBV7-2 and J is TRBJ1-5, with a weak D call TRBD1 (6 bases). Trimming removed 6 bases at V and 10 bases at J, with 19 bases between. The CDR3 consists of 14 residues. Per the germline V gene, CDR1 is SGHTA and CDR2 is FQGNSA. CDR3 sequence reads: CASRSIGGATPQHF. For the CDR3, the DNA is TGTGCCAGCAGGTCTATTGGGGGGGCCACACCCCAGCATTTT.

The chain has TRBV20-1 and TRBJ1-2; maybe TRBD1 (5 bases). Per germline, CDR1 DFQATT and CDR2 SNEGSKA (reference sequence). This CDR3 spans 18 amino acids. Trimming removed 4 bases at V and 3 bases at J, with 27 bases between. Written as DNA, the CDR3 is TGCAGTGCTATAACCTGGGCCCCCCCGGGGCGCACAGACTATGGCTACACCTTC. Its translation: CSAITWAPPGRTDYGYTF.

This clonotype was seen a handful of times. The V gene is TRBV5-1, the J gene TRBJ2-7, with a weak D call TRBD2 (6 bases). The CDR3 is made up of 13 amino acids. Germline CDR1 and CDR2: SGHRS and YFSETQ. V was clipped by 4 bases and J by 5 bases, with 13 bases between them. The CDR3 DNA follows: TGCGCCAGCAGCCCCCTGGGGGGTGACGAGCAGTACGTC. Translation: CASSPLGGDEQYV.

A single count supports this clonotype. For the CDR3, the DNA is TGCAGTGCCAATACAGGGAGCTATGAGCAGTTCTTC. This codes for CSANTGSYEQFF. The chain joins TRBV20-1 to TRBJ2-1; maybe TRBD1 (6 bases). This CDR3 has 12 residues. Germline assignment: CDR1 DFQATT and CDR2 SNEGSKA (reference sequence). The ends were cut back, 6 bases at V and 8 bases at J, with 14 bases in the middle.

This clonotype came up a few times. The rearrangement links TRBV7-2 to TRBJ1-3, with 9 bases fitting TRBD1. Germline V gene sequence: CDR1 SGHTA, CDR2 FQGNSA. V gave up 4 bases and J gave up 3 bases; unmatched junction bases: 7. CDR3 length: 16 amino acids. The DNA of the CDR3 is TGTGCCAGCAGCTCGTTACAGGGGGCCGGTGGAAACACCATATATTTT. Amino acids: CASSSLQGAGGNTIYF. Combining the CDR3 with reference TRBV7-2 and TRBJ1-3 gives the whole variable domain GAGVSQSPSNKVTEKGKDVELRCDPISGHTALYWYRQSLGQGLEFLIYFQGNSAPDKSGLPSDRFSAERTGGSVSTLTIQRTQQEDSAVYLCASSSLQGAGGNTIYFGEGSWLTVV.

This chain joins TRBV7-2 and TRBJ1-1; TRBD1 aligns across 7 bases. The V and J ends lost 6 bases and 6 bases, in that order; junction bases with no gene match: 10. This CDR3 is built from 14 residues. In germline, CDR1 is SGHTA, CDR2 FQGNSA. The CDR3 loop reads CASRATTDRSEAFF. The CDR3, as DNA: TGTGCCAGCAGGGCGACAACGGACAGGTCTGAAGCTTTCTTT.

This clonotype was seen a few times. V usage is TRBV24-1 and J usage is TRBJ2-3; 9 bases agree with TRBD2. The germline V gene encodes CDR1 KGHDR and CDR2 SFDVKD. V gave up 7 bases and J gave up 4 bases; unmatched junction bases: 5. CDR3 length: 14 residues. DNA of the CDR3: TGTGCCACCAGGCAGCGGGAGGCCCCAGATACGCAGTATTTT. Translating it yields CATRQREAPDTQYF.

CDR3 residues: CAISESSHVNTEAFF. The CDR3, as DNA: TGTGCCATCAGTGAGTCAAGCCACGTGAACACTGAAGCTTTCTTT. The J gene is TRBJ1-1, the V gene TRBV10-3, with no clear D. Looked up from germline, CDR1 is ENHRY and CDR2 is SYGVKD. Trimming pared 0 bases from V and 0 bases from J, leaving 8 bases between. The CDR3 contains 15 residues.

The chain couples TRBV10-3 to TRBJ2-1, with TRBD2 matching 10 bases. J lost 5 bases, V lost 8 bases, and 6 bases had no gene match. CDR3 size: 14 residues. Per the germline V gene, CDR1 is ENHRY and CDR2 is SYGVKD. CDR3: CAIESGRGHNEQFF. CDR3 sequence (DNA): TGTGCCATCGAGAGCGGGAGGGGCCACAATGAGCAGTTCTTC.

The chain is built from TRBV7-8 and TRBJ2-5, with D maybe TRBD2 (5 bases). The CDR3 spans 16 residues. Trimming removed 1 base from V and 0 bases from J, with 12 bases in between. Germline V gene lookup returns CDR1 SGHVS and CDR2 FQNEAQ. For the CDR3, the DNA is TGTGCCAGCAGCTTAGGAGTCGGGATGTACCAAGAGACCCAGTACTTC. It specifies CASSLGVGMYQETQYF.

This clonotype has a handful of counts. V is TRBV6-2 or TRBV6-3 and J is TRBJ2-7; a possible D gene is TRBD1 (5 bases). Germline V lookup: CDR1 MNHEY, CDR2 SVGEGT. The CDR3 contains 17 residues. V lost 4 bases and J lost 0, with 19 bases in between. The CDR3 bases are TGTGCCAGCAGTTCTGTCAGGGCCGGTAAGAACTCCTACGAGCAGTACGTC. This translates into CASSSVRAGKNSYEQYV.

J is TRBJ2-2 and V is TRBV30; no reliable D call. Trimming pared 1 base from V and 2 bases from J, leaving 5 bases between. Germline values: CDR1 GTSNPN, CDR2 SVGIG (reference sequence). The CDR3 sequence is 13 residues long. CDR3 protein: CAWSAHNTGELFF. The CDR3 nucleotides are TGTGCCTGGAGTGCCCACAACACCGGGGAGCTGTTTTTT.

The chain combines TRBV5-1 with TRBJ1-1; 8 bases match TRBD1. Looked up from germline, CDR1 is SGHRS and CDR2 is YFSETQ. V lost 4 bases and J lost 5; bases outside the gene matches: 10. The CDR3 length is 15 residues. The CDR3 loop reads CASSAQGAGNTEAFF. CDR3 bases: TGCGCCAGCAGCGCGCAGGGGGCGGGAAATACTGAAGCTTTCTTT.

This clonotype came up a few times. The chain links TRBV4-3 to TRBJ2-3, with TRBD1 matching over 10 bases. V trimming: 4 bases; J trimming: 3 bases; junction bases outside the gene matches: 13. CDR1 is LGHNA, CDR2 YSLEER, per germline. The CDR3 length is 18 residues. DNA of the CDR3: TGCGCCAGCAGCCGGGGACAGGGGCCCGGGCTAGGGACAGATACGCAGTATTTT. This sequence encodes CASSRGQGPGLGTDTQYF.

The chain is built from TRBV11-2 and TRBJ1-2; a possible D gene is TRBD1 (6 bases). Trimming took off 3 bases at V and 0 bases at J, with 11 bases between the two ends. CDR3 length equals 15 residues. The germline gives CDR1 SGHAT, CDR2 FQNNGV. CDR3 loop: CASSLQQGSNYGYTF. The CDR3 nucleotides are TGTGCCAGCAGCTTGCAACAGGGATCTAACTATGGCTACACCTTC.

The rearrangement joins TRBV29-1 to TRBJ2-3; 8 nucleotides agree with TRBD2. The CDR3 is 15 amino acids. CDR1 is SQVTM and CDR2 is ANQGSEA in the germline V gene. V shed 4 bases and J 1 base; nucleotides not matched to a gene: 7. CDR3 DNA: TGCAGCGTTGCGGGCGCGGGGGGCGGCACAGATACGCAGTATTTT. This translates into CSVAGAGGGTDTQYF.

V and J are TRBV3-1 and TRBJ2-4; D is unclear. V lost 5 bases and J lost 6, with 11 bases in between. The CDR3 extends over 13 amino acids. The germline CDR1 and CDR2 sequences are LGHDT and YNNKEL (reference sequence). CDR3 coding DNA: TGTGCCAGCAGCTTAGTATCCGGAAACATTCAGTACTTC. Translation: CASSLVSGNIQYF.

Here the CDR3 reads CASNDRGSLYNEQFF. In DNA, the CDR3 is TGTGCCAGCAATGATCGTGGGTCCCTCTACAATGAGCAGTTCTTC. This rearrangement joins TRBV12-3 or TRBV12-4 to TRBJ2-1, with D unresolved. The CDR3 contains 15 residues. The V gene lost 7 bases and the J gene lost 3 bases, with 16 bases spanning the gap.

Only a few counts were recorded for this clonotype. The chain joins TRBV5-6 to TRBJ2-2, with D perhaps TRBD2 (6 bases). CDR1 and CDR2 (germline): SGHDT, YYEEEE. Trimming removed 5 bases from V and 2 bases from J, with 13 bases in between. CDR3 size: 15 residues. CDR3 coding DNA: TGTGCCAGCAGTTTTACGGGACTTAACACCGGGGAGCTGTTTTTT. Protein: CASSFTGLNTGELFF.

In nucleotides, the CDR3 is TGTGCCAGCAGGAGGGGAAACATTCAGTACTTC. Residues: CASRRGNIQYF. This chain links TRBV27 with TRBJ2-4; TRBD1 or TRBD2 may be the D gene (5 bases each). The V end was cut by 6 bases, the J end by 6 bases, with 6 bases between. The CDR3 totals 11 residues. The germline gives CDR1 MNHEY, CDR2 SMNVEV (reference sequence).

The table lists this clonotype with a few counts. This chain joins TRBV15 and TRBJ2-2, with 7 bases lining up with TRBD2. The CDR3 length is 16 residues. Germline-derived CDR1 and CDR2 are LNHNV and YYDKDF (reference sequence). The V gene end was trimmed by 1 base and the J gene end by 2 bases; junction bases not matched to a gene: 4. The CDR3 here is CATSRAAGPNTGELFF. In DNA, the CDR3 is TGTGCCACCAGCAGAGCAGCGGGGCCCAACACCGGGGAGCTGTTTTTT. The full variable domain, rest sourced from reference TRBV15 and TRBJ2-2, is DAMVIQNPRYQVTQFGKPVTLSCSQTLNHNVMYWYQQKSSQAPKLLFHYYDKDFNNEADTPDNFQSRRPNTSFCFLDIRSPGLGDTAMYLCATSRAAGPNTGELFFGEGSRLTVL.

The chain couples TRBV30 to TRBJ2-1; tentative D call: TRBD2 (5 bases). V shed 5 bases and J shed 7 bases, with 15 bases lying between them. The length of the CDR3 is 13 residues. Germline-derived CDR1 and CDR2 are GTSNPN and SVGIG (reference sequence). CDR3 loop: CAWVGSPDNEQFF. The CDR3 bases are TGTGCCTGGGTGGGGAGCCCCGATAATGAGCAGTTCTTC.

This clonotype was found a few times. This rearrangement joins TRBV7-9 to TRBJ1-2; D gene ambiguous. This CDR3 has 15 residues. V was cut by 2 bases and J by 6 bases, with 16 bases left in between. Germline CDR1 and CDR2: SEHNR and FQNEAQ (reference sequence). CDR3 region: CASSLNGFLRDGYTF. For the CDR3, the DNA is TGTGCCAGCAGCTTAAATGGATTTTTGAGGGATGGCTACACCTTC. The variable domain in full, completed from reference TRBV7-9 and TRBJ1-2, reads DTGVSQNPRHKITKRGQNVTFRCDPISEHNRLYWYRQTLGQGPEFLTYFQNEAQLEKSRLLSDRFSAERPKGSFSTLEIQRTEQGDSAMYLCASSLNGFLRDGYTFGSGTRLTVV.

This chain uses TRBV5-1 with TRBJ2-1; maybe TRBD1 (6 bases). The germline V gene encodes CDR1 SGHRS and CDR2 YFSETQ. This CDR3 region has 16 residues. Trimming pared 2 bases from V and 2 bases from J, leaving 14 bases between. The CDR3 region has the DNA TGCGCCAGCAGCTTAGCCGGGACACTGGCCTACAATGAGCAGTTCTTC. Translation: CASSLAGTLAYNEQFF.

The V gene is TRBV7-2, the J gene TRBJ2-1; 9 bases match TRBD1. CDR1 and CDR2 from the germline V gene are SGHTA and FQGNSA. This CDR3 comprises 15 residues. With 3 bases clipped from V and 7 bases from J, the junction kept 7 bases outside the gene matches. CDR3 sequence (DNA): TGTGCCAGCAGCTTGGGGGACAGGGTCAATAATGAGCAGTTCTTC. This translates into CASSLGDRVNNEQFF.